The entry below gives a single T cell receptor beta chain sequence along with its context. CDR3 length: 13 amino acids. Trimming shortened V by 7 bases and J by 7 bases, and 16 bases separated the two germline ends. Per germline, CDR1 MDHEN and CDR2 SYDVKM. Assay: immunoSEQ multiplex PCR; the TCRdb copy retains only in-frame clones and omits some. The table lists some 650,000 clones, almost 97% of them singletons. The sample is drawn from a study of shared clonotypes between healthy human individuals. The sequence derives from a woman in her 30s in good health. The specimen sequenced was naive CD4+ T cells sorted from blood. Subset in this sample: CD45RA+ positively selected. This chain joins TRBV28 and TRBJ1-1; TRBD1 might be the D (6 bases). The CDR3 region has the DNA TGTGCCAGCACCCAGCAGGGGCGAATTGAAGCTTTCTTT. It encodes CASTQQGRIEAFF.